The rows below give T cell receptor beta chains drawn from one sample of a study of blood T cell repertoires in COVID-19. Produced via immunoSEQ multiplex PCR; TCRdb's table is partial and in-frame only. Among some 290,000 clones listed, about 76% were seen once. Sequenced input: peripheral blood. The receptor set was obtained from a woman between 55 and 75 years old with active or convalescent COVID-19. Each CDR3 is given with its conserved first and last residue. A D gene is named only where the DNA matches it firmly. The size of a clone is reported for some rows only, either as once, few or many, or as a class for expanded clones.

D gene	clone size	V gene	J gene	CDR3 DNA	CDR3 protein
TRBD1	-	TRBV3-1/TRBV3-2	TRBJ2-7	TGTGCCAGCAGTAACCCGGGACAGGGGGCTCGGGAGCAGTACTTC	CASSNPGQGAREQYF
-	-	TRBV3-1/TRBV3-2	TRBJ1-1	TGTGCCAGCAGCCAGACAGGTGAAGCTTTCTTT	CASSQTGEAFF
TRBD2	-	TRBV4-1	TRBJ2-1	TGCGCCAGCAGCCAAGGAAGCGGGGGGGCCGTTGAGCAGTTCTTC	CASSQGSGGAVEQFF
-	-	TRBV5-4	TRBJ2-7	TGTGCCAGCAGCCTTCCCCAGCGTGAGCAGTACTTC	CASSLPQREQYF
-	once	TRBV30	TRBJ1-1	TGTGCCTGGAATGACTGGGGCAGAGCTTTCTTT	CAWNDWGRAFF
-	few	TRBV9	TRBJ1-1	TGTGCCAGCAGCCCAGATGGAGGGGCCACTGAAGCTTTCTTT	CASSPDGGATEAFF
-	-	TRBV3-1/TRBV3-2	TRBJ1-2	TGTGCCAGCAGCCAAGATCGGGGTGTCCACGGCTACACCTTC	CASSQDRGVHGYTF
TRBD1	-	TRBV7-2	TRBJ1-1	TGTGCCAGCAGTTATGACAGGGTCTTGGACACTGAAGCTTTCTTT	CASSYDRVLDTEAFF
TRBD1	-	TRBV4-1	TRBJ1-3	TGCGCCAGCAGCCAACCTGACAGGGGGCCGGCTGGAAACACCATATATTTT	CASSQPDRGPAGNTIYF
-	-	TRBV7-3	TRBJ2-3	TGTGCCAGCAGCTTAAGTCTTGGTACCGGGGCAGATACGCAGTATTTT	CASSLSLGTGADTQYF
-	few	TRBV9	TRBJ2-7	TGTGCCAGCAGCGTAGGGGACACAGGGAACTACGAGCAGTACTTC	CASSVGDTGNYEQYF
TRBD2	-	TRBV5-4	TRBJ2-3	TGTGCCAGCAGCATACTAGCGGGGGGCTTCGGAGATACGCAGTATTTT	CASSILAGGFGDTQYF
TRBD1	-	TRBV5-1	TRBJ1-5	TGCGCCAGCAGCTCACAGGGGAATCAGCCCCAGCATTTT	CASSSQGNQPQHF
-	-	TRBV14	TRBJ2-7	TGTGCCAGCAGCCAAGATTTGGCCAGGGTCTACGAGCAGTACTTC	CASSQDLARVYEQYF
TRBD1	-	TRBV2	TRBJ1-2	TGTGCCAGCAGCGCAGACAGGGATGGCTACACCTTC	CASSADRDGYTF
TRBD1	-	TRBV9	TRBJ2-5	TGTGCCAGCAGCGTAGCTACAGGGGGTCTAGCGGAGACCCAGTACTTC	CASSVATGGLAETQYF
-	-	TRBV7-7	TRBJ2-5	TGTGCTAGCAGCTTAGACGCAAAGGCGGGCTCCCAGTACTTC	CASSLDAKAGSQYF
TRBD1	-	TRBV30	TRBJ1-5	TGTGCCTGGAGTGTACAGGGACAGGTCGATCAGCCCCAGCATTTT	CAWSVQGQVDQPQHF
-	-	TRBV9	TRBJ1-1	TGTGCCAGCAGCCCAGGAGGTGGGACTGAAGCTTTCTTT	CASSPGGGTEAFF
TRBD1	-	TRBV7-6	TRBJ2-3	TGTGCCAGCAGCCAACCAGGGACAGGGATTCAGCGAGGTGCGCAGTATTTT	CASSQPGTGIQRGAQYF
TRBD2	few	TRBV5-1	TRBJ2-2	TGCGCCAGCAGCTTGCTAGCGGGGGACACCGGGGAGCTGTTTTTT	CASSLLAGDTGELFF
-	-	TRBV14	TRBJ1-3	TGTGCCAGCAGCCGAATGGGACATCCCTCTGGAAACACCATATATTTT	CASSRMGHPSGNTIYF
TRBD1	few	TRBV19	TRBJ1-3	TGTGCCAGTAATCAAGGGGGCGCTGGAAACACCATATATTTT	CASNQGGAGNTIYF
-	-	TRBV9	TRBJ1-6	TGTGCCAGCAGCGTGGCAGATTCACCCCTCCACTTT	CASSVADSPLHF
TRBD1	-	TRBV12-3/TRBV12-4	TRBJ2-5	TGTGCCAGCAGCCAGGGGGCCCTAGAGACCCAGTACTTC	CASSQGALETQYF
-	-	TRBV29-1	TRBJ1-1	TGCAGCGTCGGGGGACGGATGAACACTGAAGCTTTCTTT	CSVGGRMNTEAFF
TRBD1	-	TRBV19	TRBJ2-5	TGTGCCAGTAGTTCACGTTCCGGGACAGGGGAGCCCAGCCAAGAGACCCAGTACTTC	CASSSRSGTGEPSQETQYF
-	few	TRBV2	TRBJ2-1	TGTGCCAGCCGTTGGGACTCCCTCCAGCAGTTCTTC	CASRWDSLQQFF
TRBD1	-	TRBV11-3	TRBJ2-7	TGTGCCAGCAGCTTCGATCTTGAGACAGGGGTCGACGAGCAGTACTTC	CASSFDLETGVDEQYF
-	-	TRBV6-6	TRBJ1-1	TGTGCCAGCAGTTATGAGGCACGGAGGAACACTGAAGCTTTCTTT	CASSYEARRNTEAFF
-	-	TRBV5-1	TRBJ1-1	TGCGCCAGCAGTTCCACCGGGGAGAACACTGAAGCTTTCTTT	CASSSTGENTEAFF
-	-	TRBV27	TRBJ1-2	TGTGCCAGCAGAGGAGGTTATGGCTACACCTTC	CASRGGYGYTF
TRBD1	few	TRBV7-8	TRBJ2-4	TGTGCCAGCAGCTTAGCACCCAGGGGGTTTGACATTCAGTACTTC	CASSLAPRGFDIQYF
TRBD1	-	TRBV7-3	TRBJ2-5	TGTGCCAGCAGCTCGACAGGGGTAGGAGAGACCCAGTACTTC	CASSSTGVGETQYF
TRBD1	-	TRBV7-7	TRBJ2-2	TGTGCTAGCAGCTACAGGGGATCCAACACCGGGGAGCTGTTTTTT	CASSYRGSNTGELFF
TRBD2	-	TRBV4-2	TRBJ2-1	TGTGCCAGCGGCCCGGGACTAGCAGTTGAGGATGAGCAGTTCTTC	CASGPGLAVEDEQFF
-	-	TRBV7-9	TRBJ2-1	TGTGCCAGCAGCATGAGTAGTAGGTGGAGGGACAATGAGCAGTTCTTC	CASSMSSRWRDNEQFF
-	-	TRBV25-1	TRBJ1-1	TGTGCCAGCAGTGAATATAGGGGTCGATCTGAAGCTTTCTTT	CASSEYRGRSEAFF
-	few	TRBV19	TRBJ1-2	TGTGCCAGTAATGCGCGGCTTAACTATGGCTACACCTTC	CASNARLNYGYTF
-	-	TRBV6-6	TRBJ2-5	TGTGCCAGCAGTCCCGCGGCGGCAGAGACCCAGTACTTC	CASSPAAAETQYF
TRBD2	-	TRBV7-2	TRBJ2-3	TGTGCCAGCAGCTTTCCCTCGGCTAGCGGGGATGGCACAGATACGCAGTATTTT	CASSFPSASGDGTDTQYF
TRBD1	-	TRBV28	TRBJ2-7	TGTGCCAGCAGATGGGGACAGGGGCCCTACGAGCAGTACTTC	CASRWGQGPYEQYF
TRBD2	-	TRBV6-5	TRBJ2-7	TGTGCCAGCACTTCGGCGGGGGGCCTACGCTACGAGCAGTACTTC	CASTSAGGLRYEQYF
-	once	TRBV4-1	TRBJ2-1	TGCGCCAGCAGCCAGCTGAGGGAGCAGTTCTTC	CASSQLREQFF
-	-	TRBV18	TRBJ1-5	TGTGCCAGCTCACCACGGGGGGATGGCAATCAGCCCCAGCATTTT	CASSPRGDGNQPQHF
-	-	TRBV18	TRBJ2-5	TGTGCCAGCTCACCGGCGTGGGGCTCCGGCCAAGAGACCCAGTACTTC	CASSPAWGSGQETQYF
-	-	TRBV2	TRBJ1-2	TGTGCCAGCAGTAAAGCCGGGACACCGGGGGGGGGCTACACCTTC	CASSKAGTPGGGYTF
-	-	TRBV19	TRBJ1-5	TGTGCCAGTAGTATAGTGGCAGGCGATGAGCCCCAGCATTTT	CASSIVAGDEPQHF
TRBD1	-	TRBV29-1	TRBJ1-1	TGCAGCGCTCCGACAGGGGGCCCGAACACTGAAGCTTTCTTT	CSAPTGGPNTEAFF
TRBD2	-	TRBV19	TRBJ2-7	TGTGCCAGTAGTCTGGGACTAGCGGGGGCCTCCTACGAGCAGTACTTC	CASSLGLAGASYEQYF